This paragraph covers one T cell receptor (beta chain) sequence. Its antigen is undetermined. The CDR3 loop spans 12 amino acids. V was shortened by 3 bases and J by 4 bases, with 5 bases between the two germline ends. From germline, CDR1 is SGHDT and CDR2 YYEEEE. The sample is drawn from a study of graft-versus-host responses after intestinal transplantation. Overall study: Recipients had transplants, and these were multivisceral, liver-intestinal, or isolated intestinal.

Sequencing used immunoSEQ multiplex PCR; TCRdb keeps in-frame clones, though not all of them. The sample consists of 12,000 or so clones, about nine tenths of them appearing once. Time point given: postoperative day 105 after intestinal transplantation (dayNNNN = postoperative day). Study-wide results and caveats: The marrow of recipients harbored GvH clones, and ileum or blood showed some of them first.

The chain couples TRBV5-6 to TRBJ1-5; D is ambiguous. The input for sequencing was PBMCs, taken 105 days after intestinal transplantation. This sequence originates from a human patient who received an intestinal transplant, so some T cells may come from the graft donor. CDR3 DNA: TGTGCCAGCAGCTGGGGTAATCAGCCCCAGCATTTT. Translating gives CASSWGNQPQHF.